This entry lists 20 T cell receptor beta chains sequenced from one sample in a study of blood T cell repertoires in COVID-19. The table came from immunoSEQ multiplex PCR; TCRdb's copy has only in-frame clones and leaves some out. The table records about 98,000 clones, approximately 86% of them present only once. The sample was peripheral blood. These receptors came from a man between 65 and 85 years old with active or convalescent COVID-19.

The chain uses TRBV7-2 and TRBJ1-4; D possibly corresponds to TRBD1 (5 bases). Germline V lookup: CDR1 SGHTA, CDR2 FQGNSA. Deletions cut 3 bases from V and 7 bases from J, with 12 bases between. The length of the CDR3 is 14 residues. DNA of the CDR3: TGTGCCAGCAGCTTTCAGGGATCGGGTGAAAAACTGTTTTTT. This gives the protein CASSFQGSGEKLFF.

The chain employs TRBV12-3 or TRBV12-4 and TRBJ2-2, with D unresolved. The germline V and J ends were trimmed by 8 bases and 0 bases, with 7 bases remaining between them. The CDR3 runs to 13 residues. The CDR3 DNA reads TGTGCCAGCGCCCCAGCGAACACCGGGGAGCTGTTTTTT. As protein: CASAPANTGELFF.

This chain joins TRBV7-9 and TRBJ2-3; tentative D call: TRBD2 (7 bases). CDR3 length equals 16 residues. Trimming took 4 bases from V and 2 from J, leaving 16 bases between them. The germline gives CDR1 SEHNR, CDR2 FQNEAQ (reference sequence). The CDR3 here is CASSWGRGGYTDTQYF. In nucleotides, the CDR3 is TGTGCCAGCAGCTGGGGAAGGGGGGGCTACACAGATACGCAGTATTTT.

The rearrangement uses TRBV11-3 and TRBJ2-5, with D maybe TRBD1 (5 bases). Germline V gene data show CDR1 as SGHNT and CDR2 as YENEEA. The V end was cut by 5 bases, the J end by 5 bases, with 12 bases between. The CDR3 is 13 amino acids. The CDR3 here is CASSRGLGETQYF. The CDR3 coding sequence is TGTGCCAGCAGCAGGGGCCTCGGCGAGACCCAGTACTTC.

This chain connects TRBV3-1 (or the pseudogene TRBV3-2) to TRBJ2-1; tentative D call: TRBD2 (7 bases). Trimming took off 2 bases at V and 9 bases at J, with 11 bases between the two ends. CDR1 LGHDT and CDR2 YNNKEL come from the germline V gene (reference sequence). The CDR3 runs to 13 residues. This CDR3 reads CASSQRGGPEQFF. The CDR3 nucleotides read TGTGCCAGCAGCCAACGCGGGGGCCCTGAGCAGTTCTTC.

This rearrangement joins TRBV29-1 to TRBJ2-5; D is ambiguous. The V end was cut by 0 bases, the J end by 4 bases, with 6 bases between. This CDR3 is 12 amino acids long. The germline CDR1 and CDR2 sequences are SQVTM and ANQGSEA. DNA for the CDR3: TGCAGCGTTGAAGATGGCGGAGAGACCCAGTACTTC. The encoded protein is CSVEDGGETQYF.

This clone was counted between two and nine times. V usage is TRBV3-1 (or the pseudogene TRBV3-2) and J usage is TRBJ2-5; 13 nucleotides line up with TRBD2. The CDR3 extends over 15 amino acids. CDR1 is LGHDT and CDR2 is YNNKEL in the germline V gene (reference sequence). The J segment lost 4 bases and the V segment lost 1 base, leaving 0 bases of the junction unmatched. The CDR3, as DNA: TGTGCCAGCAGCCAAGGACTAGCGGGGGGAGAGACCCAGTACTTC. Protein sequence: CASSQGLAGGETQYF.

The V call is TRBV2, the J call TRBJ2-5, with D perhaps matching TRBD1 (7 bases). Germline-derived CDR1 and CDR2 are SNHLY and FYNNEI. V was clipped by 6 bases and J by 4 bases, with 15 bases between them. The CDR3 is 14 residues long. The CDR3 reads CASRASQGGETQYF. CDR3 nucleotides: TGTGCCAGCAGGGCCTCTCAGGGGGGAGAGACCCAGTACTTC. The full variable domain, in which reference TRBV2 and TRBJ2-5 provide the parts outside the CDR3, is EPEVTQTPSHQVTQMGQEVILRCVPISNHLYFYWYRQILGQKVEFLVSFYNNEISEKSEIFDDQFSVERPDGSNFTLKIRSTKLEDSAMYFCASRASQGGETQYFGPGTRLLVL.

This sequence joins TRBV13 and TRBJ2-3, with 11 positions matching TRBD2. Trimming took 4 bases from V and 0 from J; bases not matched to a gene: 9. This CDR3 has 18 residues. Germline V CDR1 and CDR2: PRHDT, FYEKMQ (reference sequence). The chain's CDR3 is CASSSLAGAPSSTDTQYF. The CDR3, as DNA: TGTGCCAGCAGCTCACTAGCGGGGGCCCCCTCGAGCACAGATACGCAGTATTTT.

The chain couples TRBV7-2 to TRBJ2-2; the match to TRBD2 covers 7 bases. With V trimmed by 2 bases and J by 5 bases, 8 bases remained unmatched. CDR1 and CDR2 from the germline V gene are SGHTA and FQGNSA. The CDR3 extends over 16 amino acids. The CDR3 region has the DNA TGTGCCAGCAGCTTATCGGGCGGGGGAGAGACCGGGGAGCTGTTTTTT. Protein sequence: CASSLSGGGETGELFF.

In its sample, this clone was seen a few times. The rearrangement joins TRBV5-1 to TRBJ2-7; 7 bases fit TRBD1. J lost 5 bases, V lost 4 bases, and 12 bases had no gene match. The CDR3 sequence is 15 residues long. Per the germline V gene, CDR1 is SGHRS and CDR2 is YFSETQ. Here the CDR3 DNA reads TGCGCCAGCAGCATAGCAGGGGGACCGATAGACGAGCAGTACTTC. The encoded protein is CASSIAGGPIDEQYF.

V and J are TRBV19 and TRBJ1-5, with 7 positions matching TRBD1. Germline V gene sequence: CDR1 LNHDA, CDR2 SQIVND (reference sequence). The V segment lost 3 bases and the J segment 3 bases; nucleotides outside the gene matches: 5. The CDR3 extends over 15 amino acids. The CDR3 DNA is TGTGCCAGTAGTATGGGACAGTCCTCCAATCAGCCCCAGCATTTT. Translation gives CASSMGQSSNQPQHF.

The V gene is TRBV6-2 or TRBV6-3, the J gene TRBJ2-5; D is ambiguous. Germline assignment: CDR1 MNHEY and CDR2 SVGEGT. Trimming took 5 bases from V and 4 from J, leaving 2 bases between them. The CDR3 has 10 amino acids. CDR3 region: CASSLETQYF. The CDR3 DNA follows: TGTGCCAGCAGTCTAGAGACCCAGTACTTC.

This clone is medium-sized. The genes are TRBV9 and TRBJ2-5; 7 bases map to TRBD2. Germline assignment: CDR1 SGDLS and CDR2 YYNGEE. With 8 bases clipped from V and 0 bases from J, the junction kept 10 bases outside the gene matches. The CDR3 loop spans 15 amino acids. The CDR3 is CASTPSGTHQETQYF. The CDR3 bases are TGTGCCAGTACACCTAGCGGAACACACCAAGAGACCCAGTACTTC. Complete variable domain (other parts from reference TRBV9 and TRBJ2-5): DSGVTQTPKHLITATGQRVTLRCSPRSGDLSVYWYQQSLDQGLQFLIQYYNGEERAKGNILERFSAQQFPDLHSELNLSSLELGDSALYFCASTPSGTHQETQYFGPGTRLLVL.

The rearrangement uses TRBV4-1 and TRBJ1-1, with D maybe TRBD1 (6 bases). V lost 1 base and J lost 2, with 17 bases in between. Germline V gene data show CDR1 as MGHRA and CDR2 as YSYEKL. The CDR3 length is 17 residues. CDR3 region: CASSQGEPGHSNTEAFF. The CDR3, as DNA: TGCGCCAGCAGCCAAGGCGAACCGGGACACTCTAACACTGAAGCTTTCTTT.

The rearrangement joins TRBV27 to TRBJ1-3; D is unresolved. CDR1 and CDR2 from the germline V gene are MNHEY and SMNVEV (reference sequence). Trimming stripped 4 bases from V and 1 base from J, with 8 bases between. This CDR3 region has 14 residues. The CDR3 here is CASSSHKSGNTIYF. CDR3 nucleotides: TGTGCCAGCAGTTCGCACAAATCTGGAAACACCATATATTTT.

The genes are TRBV5-1 and TRBJ2-1; no reliable D call. Germline CDR1 is SGHRS and CDR2 is YFSETQ. The CDR3 loop spans 14 amino acids. Trimming left V 2 bases short and J 0 bases short, with 6 bases between. CDR3 amino acids: CASSFRLSYNEQFF. CDR3 bases: TGCGCCAGCAGCTTTCGACTCTCCTACAATGAGCAGTTCTTC.

This clone was found a few times. The chain combines TRBV12-3 or TRBV12-4 with TRBJ2-3; D is possibly TRBD1 (5 bases). V lost 6 bases and J 9 bases, leaving 13 bases between the germline ends. The CDR3 sequence is 12 residues long. CDR3 region: CASSAGSGTQYF. DNA of the CDR3: TGTGCCAGCAGCGCAGGGTCCGGGACGCAGTATTTT.

This clone was counted a single time. This chain links TRBV6-6 with TRBJ1-5, with unresolved D. Trimming removed 5 bases at V and 0 bases at J, with 8 bases between. Per the germline V gene, CDR1 is MNHNY and CDR2 is SVGAGI (reference sequence). The CDR3 spans 14 residues. Here the CDR3 reads CASSPRDSNQPQHF. CDR3 sequence (DNA): TGTGCCAGCAGTCCCCGGGATAGCAATCAGCCCCAGCATTTT.

The rearrangement links TRBV6-1 to TRBJ2-5, with 13 bases matching TRBD2. Germline V CDR1 and CDR2: MNHNS, SASEGT. This CDR3 is 17 amino acids long. Losses at the gene ends were 4 bases for V and 7 bases for J; bases not matched to a gene: 12. The CDR3 is CASSGTGLAGPRGTQYF. CDR3 nucleotides: TGTGCCAGCAGTGGAACGGGACTAGCGGGGCCACGGGGGACCCAGTACTTC.